This T cell receptor (beta chain) was profiled in a study of cytomegalovirus exposure and HLA in healthy donors (dated by TCRdb to about 2017). Some background on the complete study: In an earlier analysis of several hundred of the donors, 250 to 350 Gb of sequence data and roughly 100 million unique TCR beta sequences from about 179 million T cells were reported. An earlier analysis of around 540 of the donors applied high-throughput TCR beta sequencing to assess whether each TCR beta V gene segment acted as functional or pseudogenic. The later analysis used no new phenotypic data to find candidate immune exposures, relying instead on TCR beta sequences and their occurrence across donors. Roughly 300 gigabases of sequencing data and around 85 million unique TCR sequences made up an early release that covered 500 to 700 HLA-typed donors. To predict cytomegalovirus infection status, the study brought together high-throughput TCR immunosequencing, statistical association of individual TCRs with disease status, and machine learning. Typing coverage varied by locus: 629-630 donors for A, B, C, DRB1 and DQB1; roughly 520 for DQA1; over 600 for DPA1; fewer than 480 for DPB1. About five DR-DQ haplotypes were treated as single units for association and clustering because of strong linkage in the cohort. HLA typing covered class I and class II loci at four-digit resolution. A later genetic analysis took genome-wide SNP genotypes for about 55% of the roughly 700 donors and used that subset as a discovery cohort. All discovery cohort repertoires had been generated using a single sequencing platform. The study aimed to test whether cataloging public T cell receptors could reveal signatures of past pathogen exposure. The genetic ancestry cluster associated with self-reported Caucasian donors included 81% of the roughly 380 genotyped donors. The T cell repertoires of 666 subjects were profiled by immunosequencing and related to cytomegalovirus serostatus. In addition to the first cohort of 666 subjects, a separate validation cohort of 100 to 150 different subjects was used. A later analysis re-examined previously published TCR beta repertoires from 500 to 700 donors and added high-resolution HLA genotyping to investigate patterns of TCR occurrence. On average, roughly 200,000 unique TCR beta nucleotide sequences were sequenced per donor among about 400 genotyped donors of the cohort, with roughly 18% of those sequences being non-productive. Alongside the repertoire data, information on donor age, sex, ethnicity and CMV serostatus was compiled.

The paper as a whole reports these results and caveats: Roughly 15 rarely observed V segments, including chromosome 9 orphons, were excluded from the earlier analysis of some 590 of the donors because counts were too low. In an earlier analysis of 587 of the donors, most TCR beta V segments appeared in productive rearrangements about 87% or about 30% of the time, broadly matching IMGT annotations. A later analysis associated approximately 17,000 TCR beta sequences with specific HLA alleles at a false discovery rate of 0.05. According to a later analysis, most CMV-associated TCR beta chains appeared to be HLA-restricted, and the HLA associations seemed to be driven largely by CMV exposure. For the cohort, immune exposure information was limited to CMV serostatus. The authors suggested that the approach could potentially be extended to other disease states and immunological phenotypes. The study listed 150 to 200 TCR beta chains as associated with cytomegalovirus. In both the original and validation cohorts, the classifier was reported to diagnose cytomegalovirus status with high specificity and sensitivity. A later analysis found that TCR association rates varied across HLA loci, with DRB1 alleles showing the most associated TCRs and HLA-C alleles the fewest. Several of the top co-occurrence clusters appeared to be linked to parvovirus B19, influenza, CMV and Epstein-Barr virus, according to a later analysis. A few of the identified cytomegalovirus-associated TCR beta chains were confirmed in vitro to be specific for cytomegalovirus antigens. Because HLA typing was missing for some donors at each locus, association tests included only the typed subset. A further reported finding was that TCR beta sequences accurately predicted the HLA-A and HLA-B alleles for most subjects in the first cohort. V-gene and J-gene trimming of TCR beta chains was associated with a missense DCLRE1C variant in a later genetic analysis, and the association was replicated in an independent cohort. A group of highly shared sequence variants was considered likely to be a technical artifact of the sequencing pipeline. Presence/absence analyses assumed roughly uniform sequencing depth across donors, an assumption that may not hold. When HLA alleles, especially DR and DQ, strongly co-occurred, attributing TCR associations to individual alleles was difficult. In a later analysis, HLA-associated TCR beta chains showed more clonal expansion and lower generation probabilities than non-associated chains that were equally common. Only TCR beta chains were sequenced in this cohort, and the absence of alpha or paired-chain data limited detectable features. Some IMGT-functional V segments, including TRBV6-2 and TRBV6-3, could not be distinguished by the 87-base-pair reads and were therefore excluded. Most TCR sequences were observed very rarely across donors, whereas some public TCRs were present in many individuals. Linkage disequilibrium might explain the correlated functional status among segregating V segments, but an unknown experimental factor could not be excluded. In a later genetic analysis, fewer N-insertions in productive TCRs were reported among donors in an Asian-associated ancestry cluster than the roughly 670-donor mean.

Unmatched junction bases come to 6, with V trimmed by 4 bases and J by 5 bases. The CDR3 spans 14 residues, from the cysteine through the phenylalanine. CDR3 DNA only is kept here, 42 bases in frame from base 1. CDR1 and CDR2 were assigned from the germline V gene (reference sequence) as LNHDA and SQIVND. In total, roughly 670 healthy bone marrow donors made up the cohort. Cohort members were all nominally healthy when sampled, although unrecorded immune exposures were likely present. The donor was CMV seronegative and belonged to the group of approximately 320 seronegative cohort members. A peripheral blood sample was provided by each donor, and peripheral blood mononuclear cells were used for TCR beta sequencing. The Qiagen DNeasy Blood Extraction Kit was used to extract genomic DNA from the blood cell samples. Receptors were amplified or captured by the immunoSEQ multiplex PCR assay. For the multiplex PCR, a mixture combining 60 forward primers for TCR Vbeta segments and 13 reverse primers for TCR Jbeta segments was used. A multiplex PCR assay on genomic DNA amplified the CDR3 region of rearranged TCR beta genes. The Illumina HiSeq System was used to sequence the amplified TCR beta libraries as 87-base-pair reads. Per the source publication's procedure: In a later analysis, some 80 million unique TCR beta chains were counted across the roughly 670 repertoires, and roughly 11 million of these chains were shared by at least two donors. Raw reads were error-corrected and collapsed into unique sequences with a nearest-neighbor algorithm that merged closely related sequences to remove PCR and sequencing errors. To assign V, D and J gene segments, CDR3 sequences were aligned to IMGT reference sequences. For a sequence to be retained, a match of at least six nucleotides to both a V gene segment and a J gene segment was required. Rearrangements were classified as productive when the CDR3 lacked stop codons and remained in frame with V and J, and all other rearrangements were classified as non-productive. Following IMGT convention, CDR3 was defined as the stretch from the second conserved V-encoded cysteine up to the conserved J-encoded phenylalanine. Sequences without an unambiguous match to a single V gene segment were excluded from the earlier analysis of approximately 600 of the donors. An earlier analysis of several hundred of the donors classified V segments as functional when productive rearrangements were above 56.7% and as segregating when the standard deviation between donors was above 5%. A statistical classification framework was built to diagnose cytomegalovirus status from the catalog of TCR beta chain sequences. In a later analysis, TCR nucleotide sequences were compared against IMGT/GENE-DB human TR gene sequences so that V and J genes could be assigned. A later analysis assigned CDR3 sequences and most-parsimonious VDJ recombination scenarios with the TCRdist pipeline. A later analysis defined each TCR beta chain by its CDR3 amino acid sequence plus V-gene family, and excluded reads lacking a unique V-gene family. In a later analysis, approximately 640 highly shared, low-generation-probability nucleotide sequences were removed to address suspected cross-contamination and a sequencing artifact. In a later analysis, a clonal expansion index was calculated for each public chain from normalized within-repertoire ranks of inferred template counts. A later analysis computed generation probabilities with a VDJ recombination model fitted to out-of-frame rearrangements, and checked the results against IGoR. Hypergeometric tests were used in a later analysis to score TCR-TCR, TCR-HLA and TCR-CMV co-occurrence, with a repertoire-size bias correction applied to the TCR pairs. False discovery rates were estimated in a later analysis by permuting HLA or CMV assignments 20 times. In a later analysis, co-occurring TCRs were grouped with DBSCAN, and TCRdist sequence similarity was added when clustering was performed within HLA-allele-positive subsets. Repertoires with fewer than 30,000 or more than 120,000 public chains, plus five repertoires with anomalous nucleotide sharing, were excluded from co-occurrence clustering. Not all clones reach the TCRdb copy of this immuneACCESS table, which keeps in-frame sequences only. Checked studies attribute under half of the gap to unresolved V genes and leave the rest unexplained. The D gene and trimming were derived from the DNA, and the V and J assignments and clone size from that table. For this sample there are approximately 210,000 clones; around nine tenths appear just once. The biggest ten clones account for about 1.7% of the sample.

On this clone: Its antigen has not been determined. Base quality data are lacking; no much larger clone is found one base away.

This sequence was found in a woman younger than 35 in good health and CMV-seronegative. The rearrangement combines TRBV19 with TRBJ2-5; TRBD2 aligns with 8 central bases. Material: PBMCs. The DNA reads TGTGCCAGTAGTACCTATTCGGGGGGGGAGACCCAGTACTTC. This gives the protein CASSTYSGGETQYF.